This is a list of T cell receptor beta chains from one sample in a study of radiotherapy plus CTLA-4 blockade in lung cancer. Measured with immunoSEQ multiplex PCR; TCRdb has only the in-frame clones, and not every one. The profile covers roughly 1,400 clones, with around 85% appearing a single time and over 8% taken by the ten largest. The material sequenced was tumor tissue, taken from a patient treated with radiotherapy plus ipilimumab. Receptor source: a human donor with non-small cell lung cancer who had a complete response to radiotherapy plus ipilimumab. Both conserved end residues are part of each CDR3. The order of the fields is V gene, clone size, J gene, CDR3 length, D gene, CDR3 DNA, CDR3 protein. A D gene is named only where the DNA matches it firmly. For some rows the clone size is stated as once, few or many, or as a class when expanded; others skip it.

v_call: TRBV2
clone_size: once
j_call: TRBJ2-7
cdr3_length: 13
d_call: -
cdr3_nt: TGTGCCAGCAGTGTGGGCAGGTCCTACGAGCAGTACTTC
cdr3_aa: CASSVGRSYEQYF

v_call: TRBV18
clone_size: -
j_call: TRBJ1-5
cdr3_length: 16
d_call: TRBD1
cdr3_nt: TGTGCCAGCTCACCCGGGGACAGGGGAGGCAATCAGCCCCAGCATTTT
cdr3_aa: CASSPGDRGGNQPQHF

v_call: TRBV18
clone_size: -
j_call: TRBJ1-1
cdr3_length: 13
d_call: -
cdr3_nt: TGTGCCAGCTCACCACCGGTGAACACTGAAGCTTTCTTT
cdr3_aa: CASSPPVNTEAFF

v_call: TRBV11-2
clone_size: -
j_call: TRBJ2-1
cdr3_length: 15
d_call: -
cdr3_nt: TGTGCCAGCAGCTCTGACGCGAGGGGCTACAATGAGCAGTTCTTC
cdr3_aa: CASSSDARGYNEQFF

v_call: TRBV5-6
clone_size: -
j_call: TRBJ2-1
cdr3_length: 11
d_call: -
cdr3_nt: TGTGCCAGCAGCTTAGAGAGGGAGCAGTTCTTC
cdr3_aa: CASSLEREQFF

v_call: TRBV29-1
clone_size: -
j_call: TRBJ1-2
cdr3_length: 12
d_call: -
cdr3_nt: TGCAGCGTTGAGGCCGGAAAGGATGGCTACACCTTC
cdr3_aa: CSVEAGKDGYTF

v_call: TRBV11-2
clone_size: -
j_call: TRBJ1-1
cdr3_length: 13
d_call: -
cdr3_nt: TGTGCCAGCAGCTTTACAACGAACACTGAAGCTTTCTTT
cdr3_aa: CASSFTTNTEAFF

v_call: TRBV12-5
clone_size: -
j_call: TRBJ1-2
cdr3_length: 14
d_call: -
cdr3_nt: TGTGCTAGTGGTTTGGCCGCGTTAAGCTATGGCTACACCTTC
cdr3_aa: CASGLAALSYGYTF

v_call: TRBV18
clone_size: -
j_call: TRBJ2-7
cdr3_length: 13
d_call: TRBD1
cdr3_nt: TGTGCCAGCTCACCAGAGACAGGGGGCGAGCAGTACTTC
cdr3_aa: CASSPETGGEQYF

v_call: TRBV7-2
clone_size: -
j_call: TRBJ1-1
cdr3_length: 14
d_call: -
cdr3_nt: TGTGCCAGCAGTCCACAGGGTCGGAACACTGAAGCTTTCTTT
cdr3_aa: CASSPQGRNTEAFF

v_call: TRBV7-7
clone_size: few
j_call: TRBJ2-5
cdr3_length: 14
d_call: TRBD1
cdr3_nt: TGTGCTAGCAGCTTACTTGAGGGGGCAGAGACCCAGTACTTC
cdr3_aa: CASSLLEGAETQYF

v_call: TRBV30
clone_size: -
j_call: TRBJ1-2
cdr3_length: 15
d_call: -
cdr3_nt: TGTGCCTGGAGTCGGGGACTTTCCCTCAACTATGGCTACACCTTC
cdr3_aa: CAWSRGLSLNYGYTF

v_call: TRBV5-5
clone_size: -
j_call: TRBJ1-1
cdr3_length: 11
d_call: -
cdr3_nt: TGTGCCAGCAGCCCCGGCTGGGAAGCTTTCTTT
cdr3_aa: CASSPGWEAFF

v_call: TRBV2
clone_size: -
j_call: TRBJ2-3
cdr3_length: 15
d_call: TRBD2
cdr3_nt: TGTGCCAGCAGGGAACTAGCGGGGGGCGGGGATACGCAGTATTTT
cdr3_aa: CASRELAGGGDTQYF

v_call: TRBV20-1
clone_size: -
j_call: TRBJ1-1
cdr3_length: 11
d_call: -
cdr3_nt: TGCAGTGCCCCGGGGATCACTGAAGCTTTCTTT
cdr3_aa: CSAPGITEAFF

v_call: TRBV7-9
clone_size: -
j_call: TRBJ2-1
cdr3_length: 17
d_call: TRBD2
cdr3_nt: TGTGCCAGCAGCTTAGCCGGAGCGGGGGCCTCCCACAATGAGCAGTTCTTC
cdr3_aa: CASSLAGAGASHNEQFF

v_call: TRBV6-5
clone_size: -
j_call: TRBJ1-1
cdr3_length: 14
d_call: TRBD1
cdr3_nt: TGTGCCAGCAACAAACAGGGGGCGGCTACTGAAGCTTTCTTT
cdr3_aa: CASNKQGAATEAFF

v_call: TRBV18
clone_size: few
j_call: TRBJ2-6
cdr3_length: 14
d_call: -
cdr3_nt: TGTGCCAGCTCACACTTGGACAGTCCTGACGTCCTGACTTTC
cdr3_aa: CASSHLDSPDVLTF

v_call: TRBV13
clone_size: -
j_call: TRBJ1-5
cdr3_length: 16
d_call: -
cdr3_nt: TGTGCCAGCAGCTTAGGAGCCGTAGGCCACAATCAGCCCCAGCATTTT
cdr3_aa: CASSLGAVGHNQPQHF

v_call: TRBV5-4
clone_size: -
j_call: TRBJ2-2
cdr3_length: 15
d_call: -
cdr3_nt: TGTGCCAGCAGCTTGTTTCAGGGTCACACCGGGGAGCTGTTTTTT
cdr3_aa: CASSLFQGHTGELFF

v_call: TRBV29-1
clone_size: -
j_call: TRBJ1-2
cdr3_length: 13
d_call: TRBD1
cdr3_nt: TGCAGCGTTATAGACAGGGCCGACTATGGCTACACCTTC
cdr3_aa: CSVIDRADYGYTF

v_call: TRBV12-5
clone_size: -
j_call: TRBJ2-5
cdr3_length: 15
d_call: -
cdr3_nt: TGTGCTAGTGGGGGAGGACAGCGGTGGGGAGAGACCCAGTACTTC
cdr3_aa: CASGGGQRWGETQYF

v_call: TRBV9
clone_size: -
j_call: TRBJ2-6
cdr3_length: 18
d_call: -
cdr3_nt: TGTGCCAGCAGCGTAGTTATTCGGGTAGGCTCTGGGGCCAACGTCCTGACTTTC
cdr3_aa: CASSVVIRVGSGANVLTF

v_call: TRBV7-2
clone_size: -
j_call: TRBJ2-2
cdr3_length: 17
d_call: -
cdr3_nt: TGTGCCAGCAGCTTCGGGAGCGGCGCCTCGAACACCGGGGAGCTGTTTTTT
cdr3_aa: CASSFGSGASNTGELFF

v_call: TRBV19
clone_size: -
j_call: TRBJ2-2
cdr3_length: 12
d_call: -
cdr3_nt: TGTGCCAGTAGTTCCCGCACCGGGGAGCTGTTTTTT
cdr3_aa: CASSSRTGELFF

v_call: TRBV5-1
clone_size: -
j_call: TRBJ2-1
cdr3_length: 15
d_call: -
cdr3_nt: TGCGCCAGCAGCTTGGTTTCACAGGGCGGCAATGAGCAGTTCTTC
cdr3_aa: CASSLVSQGGNEQFF

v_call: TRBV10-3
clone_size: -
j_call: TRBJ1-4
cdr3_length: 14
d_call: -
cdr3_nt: TGTGCCTCTCGACCCGGGACATGGGTAGAAAAACTGTTTTTT
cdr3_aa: CASRPGTWVEKLFF

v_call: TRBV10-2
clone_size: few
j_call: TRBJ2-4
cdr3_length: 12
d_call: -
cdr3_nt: TGCGCCAGTCTGGGGGGCAAAAACATTCAGTACTTC
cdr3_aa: CASLGGKNIQYF

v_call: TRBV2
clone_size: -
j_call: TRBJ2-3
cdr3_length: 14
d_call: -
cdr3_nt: TGTGCCAGCAGTCGGGAGATGGTTACCGATACGCAGTATTTT
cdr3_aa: CASSREMVTDTQYF

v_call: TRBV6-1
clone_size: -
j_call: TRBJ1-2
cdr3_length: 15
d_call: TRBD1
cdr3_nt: TGTGCCAGCAGTGGGACAGGGGGCGCACACTATGGCTACACCTTC
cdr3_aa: CASSGTGGAHYGYTF

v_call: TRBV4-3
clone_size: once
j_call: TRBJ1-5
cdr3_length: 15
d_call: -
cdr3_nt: TGCGCCAGCAGCCAAGATCGGGCAGGGACTCAGCCCCAGCATTTT
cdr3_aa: CASSQDRAGTQPQHF

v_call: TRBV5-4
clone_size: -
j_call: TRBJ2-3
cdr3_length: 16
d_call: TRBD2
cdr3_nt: TGTGCCAGCAGCTTTCCGGGACTAGCGGGAGGAGATACGCAGTATTTT
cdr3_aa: CASSFPGLAGGDTQYF

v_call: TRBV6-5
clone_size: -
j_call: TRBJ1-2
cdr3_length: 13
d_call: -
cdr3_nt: TGTGCCAGCAGTTACTCGTACAGGGACGGCTACACCTTC
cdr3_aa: CASSYSYRDGYTF

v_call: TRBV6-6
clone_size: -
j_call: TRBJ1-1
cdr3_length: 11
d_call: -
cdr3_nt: TGTGCCAGCAGTAAAGACCAGGGAGCTTTCTTT
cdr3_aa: CASSKDQGAFF

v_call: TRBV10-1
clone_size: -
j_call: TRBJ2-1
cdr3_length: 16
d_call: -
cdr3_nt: TGCGCCAGCAGTGACAGGGGGGGATTATTCTACAATGAGCAGTTCTTC
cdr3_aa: CASSDRGGLFYNEQFF

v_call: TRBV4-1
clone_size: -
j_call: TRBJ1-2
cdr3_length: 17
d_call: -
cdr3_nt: TGCGCCAGCAGCCAAGATGGGGCAGGGTCAAATAGGTATGGCTACACCTTC
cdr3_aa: CASSQDGAGSNRYGYTF

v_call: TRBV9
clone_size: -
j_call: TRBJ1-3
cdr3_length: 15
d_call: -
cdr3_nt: TGTGCCAGCAGCGTAGGGCCGGGGCAGGGAAACACCATATATTTT
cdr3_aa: CASSVGPGQGNTIYF

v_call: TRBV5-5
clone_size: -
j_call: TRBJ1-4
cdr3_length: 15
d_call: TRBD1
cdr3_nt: TGTGCCAGCAGCTCCATCTCAGGGGGCGATGAAAAACTGTTTTTT
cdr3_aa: CASSSISGGDEKLFF

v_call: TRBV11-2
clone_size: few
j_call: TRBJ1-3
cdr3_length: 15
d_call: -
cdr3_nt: TGTGCCAGCAGCTTAGACAGCTACTCTGGAAACACCATATATTTT
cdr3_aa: CASSLDSYSGNTIYF